Shown below are 30 T cell receptor beta chains from a single sample sequenced in a study of T cell responses to AZD1222 COVID-19 vaccine. The protocol was immunoSEQ multiplex PCR, while the TCRdb copy is restricted to in-frame clones and leaves out a portion. The sample shows roughly 100,000 clones, 82% of them seen only once. The sequences come from peripheral blood, collected on day 0 of AZD1222 vaccination. These receptors were obtained from an adult in good health.

The V and J genes are TRBV4-3 and TRBJ1-1; no firm D call. Germline CDR1 LGHNA, CDR2 YSLEER. There are 13 residues in the CDR3. V was trimmed by 1 base and J by 1 base, leaving 4 bases between them. The CDR3 is CASSQARNTEAFF. CDR3 in DNA: TGCGCCAGCAGCCAAGCGAGGAACACTGAAGCTTTCTTT.

The chain has TRBV7-2 and TRBJ1-1, with D uncertain. Looked up from germline, CDR1 is SGHTA and CDR2 is FQGNSA. The germline V and J ends were trimmed by 4 bases and 0 bases, with 12 bases remaining between them. This CDR3 has 15 residues. The CDR3 coding sequence is TGTGCCAGCAGCTCAGGAACGACCCTGAACACTGAAGCTTTCTTT. It codes for CASSSGTTLNTEAFF.

The rearrangement joins TRBV6-5 to TRBJ1-2; D unclear. The V end was cut by 9 bases, the J end by 4 bases, with 15 bases between. The CDR3 runs 13 residues. Germline V gives CDR1 MNHEY, CDR2 SVGAGI. The DNA for the CDR3 is TGTGCCAGTAAGATGTCCCCAGCCTATGGCTACACCTTC. Translation gives CASKMSPAYGYTF.

V and J are TRBV27 and TRBJ2-2; 7 bases fit TRBD1. The CDR3 is 13 residues long. Germline CDR1 is MNHEY and CDR2 is SMNVEV (reference sequence). With 6 bases clipped from V and 6 bases from J, the junction kept 4 bases outside the gene matches. The CDR3 DNA reads TGTGCCAGCAGGACAGGGTTTCCCGGGGAGCTGTTTTTT. This translates into CASRTGFPGELFF.

The chain employs TRBV5-5 and TRBJ1-2; perhaps TRBD1 as D (5 bases). CDR3 length: 13 amino acids. Trimming stripped 4 bases from V and 4 bases from J, with 11 bases between. CDR1 and CDR2 from the germline V gene are SGHKS and YYEKEE (reference sequence). CDR3 bases: TGTGCCAGCAGCCCAGTAACAGGCTATGGCTACACCTTC. It encodes CASSPVTGYGYTF.

The genes are TRBV7-8 and TRBJ2-7; a possible D gene is TRBD2 (5 bases). The V gene lost 5 bases and the J gene lost 2 bases, with 13 bases spanning the gap. Per the germline V gene, CDR1 is SGHVS and CDR2 is FQNEAQ. The CDR3 extends over 14 amino acids. The CDR3 DNA reads TGTGCCAGCAGCCACGGACTTTCCACCTACGAGCAGTACTTC. Translation gives CASSHGLSTYEQYF.

The chain uses TRBV18 and TRBJ2-5, with unresolved D. CDR3 length equals 16 residues. Per the germline V gene, CDR1 is KGHSH and CDR2 is LQKENI. Trimming took 0 bases from V and 1 from J, leaving 12 bases between them. The CDR3 bases are TGTGCCAGCTCACCACCGTGGGTAGCACTCCAAGAGACCCAGTACTTC. Translating it yields CASSPPWVALQETQYF.

The chain uses TRBV11-2 and TRBJ1-2; TRBD1 agrees at 7 bases. After removal of 5 bases from V and 1 base from J, the junction contained 7 bases not matched to a gene. Germline-derived CDR1 and CDR2 are SGHAT and FQNNGV. CDR3 length equals 15 residues. The CDR3 DNA reads TGTGCCAGCAGCGGGCGGGACAGAAGTAACTATGGCTACACCTTC. Protein product: CASSGRDRSNYGYTF.

This chain connects TRBV9 to TRBJ1-1, with D possibly matching TRBD1 (5 bases). Germline V lookup: CDR1 SGDLS, CDR2 YYNGEE. CDR3 length: 15 amino acids. V shed 1 base and J shed 1 base, with 11 bases lying between them. CDR3: CASSVLGDGNTEAFF. The CDR3 DNA reads as TGTGCCAGCAGCGTATTGGGGGACGGGAACACTGAAGCTTTCTTT.

The gene calls are TRBV10-2 and TRBJ2-1, with D perhaps matching TRBD1 or TRBD2 (6 bases each). The CDR3 is made up of 11 amino acids. Trimming took 7 bases from V and 10 from J, leaving 11 bases between them. CDR1 and CDR2 from the germline V gene are WSHSY and SAAADI. The DNA for the CDR3 is TGCGCCAGCATGGGGGCGGGGGAGCAGTTCTTC. As protein: CASMGAGEQFF.

The CDR3, as DNA: TGTGCCAGCACCGGACAGCAAGAGACCCAGTACTTC. Translated, it gives CASTGQQETQYF. The chain uses TRBV6-5 and TRBJ2-5; possible D gene TRBD1, 6 bases. Trimming took 7 bases from V and 2 from J, leaving 8 bases between them. Germline CDR1 MNHEY, CDR2 SVGAGI. The CDR3 has 12 residues.

V gene TRBV6-4 combines with J gene TRBJ1-5; D remains unclear. V gave up 4 bases and J gave up 5 bases, with 6 bases separating them. The CDR3 extends over 12 amino acids. CDR1 and CDR2 (germline): MRHNA, SNTAGT. The CDR3 sequence: CASSGRDQPQHF. The CDR3 nucleotides read TGTGCCAGCAGTGGGCGAGATCAGCCCCAGCATTTT.

The chain couples TRBV12-3 or TRBV12-4 to TRBJ2-1; 7 bases map to TRBD2. This CDR3 has 12 residues. V dropped 3 bases and J dropped 12; count of bases not matched to a gene: 5. DNA for the CDR3: TGTGCCAGCAGTTTGACTAGCCGTGGGCAGTTCTTC. Translated, it gives CASSLTSRGQFF.

The rearrangement joins TRBV4-2 to TRBJ1-2; a weak D match, TRBD1 (5 bases). This CDR3 is 14 amino acids long. Trimming left V 0 bases short and J 4 bases short, with 9 bases between. Germline lookup yields CDR1 LGHNA and CDR2 YNFKEQ. In nucleotides, the CDR3 is TGTGCCAGCAGCCAAGATACAGGCTCCTATGGCTACACCTTC. This translates into CASSQDTGSYGYTF.

The genes are TRBV5-1 and TRBJ1-4; TRBD1 matches 9 bases. The germline CDR1 and CDR2 sequences are SGHRS and YFSETQ. Trimming cost V 1 base and J 6 bases; bases outside gene matches: 4. The CDR3 has 15 amino acids. CDR3 DNA sequence: TGCGCCAGCAGCTTGCAAGGGACAGGGCATGAAAAACTGTTTTTT. Translating it yields CASSLQGTGHEKLFF. The full variable domain, with the rest looked up from reference TRBV5-1 and TRBJ1-4, is KAGVTQTPRYLIKTRGQQVTLSCSPISGHRSVSWYQQTPGQGLQFLFEYFSETQRNKGNFPGRFSGRQFSNSRSEMNVSTLELGDSALYLCASSLQGTGHEKLFFGSGTQLSVL.

The CDR3 nucleotides are TGTGCCATCAGGGGGGGGACAGGGAGCTCCTACAATGAGCAGTTCTTC. Protein: CAIRGGTGSSYNEQFF. V is TRBV10-3 and J is TRBJ2-1; 9 bases fit TRBD1. CDR1 and CDR2 from the germline V gene are ENHRY and SYGVKD. This CDR3 has 16 amino acids. After removal of 6 bases from V and 0 bases from J, the junction contained 6 bases not matched to a gene.

This rearrangement joins TRBV5-4 to TRBJ1-5; D is unresolved. The germline CDR1 and CDR2 sequences are SGHNT and YYREEE (reference sequence). This CDR3 comprises 14 residues. The V end was cut by 4 bases, the J end by 5 bases, with 13 bases between. The chain's CDR3 is CASSKGGGDQPQHF. The CDR3 nucleotides are TGTGCCAGCAGCAAGGGAGGCGGGGATCAGCCCCAGCATTTT.

The rearrangement joins TRBV11-3 to TRBJ1-1; no reliable D call. Germline values: CDR1 SGHNT, CDR2 YENEEA. CDR3 length equals 13 residues. Trimming removed 2 bases at V and 6 bases at J, with 10 bases between. The CDR3 sequence is CASSLQSKSEAFF. CDR3 in DNA: TGTGCCAGCAGCTTACAGAGTAAATCTGAAGCTTTCTTT.

This clone has a single count. The chain combines TRBV4-3 with TRBJ2-3; 9 nucleotides align to TRBD1. The V gene end was trimmed by 1 base and the J gene end by 5 bases; junction bases not matched to a gene: 7. The V gene's germline CDR1 is LGHNA and CDR2 YSLEER. The CDR3 extends over 16 amino acids. The CDR3 DNA sequence: TGCGCCAGCAGCCAAGGAACCGGGACAGGGATAGATACGCAGTATTTT. As protein: CASSQGTGTGIDTQYF.

The chain has TRBV11-2 and TRBJ2-5; 7 bases are a match to TRBD2. V dropped 2 bases and J dropped 1; count of bases not matched to a gene: 7. The CDR3 is 16 amino acids. Germline CDR1 and CDR2: SGHAT and FQNNGV. CDR3 residues: CASSLWGGRVQETQYF. The CDR3 nucleotides are TGTGCCAGCAGCTTATGGGGAGGGAGGGTCCAAGAGACCCAGTACTTC.

The V call is TRBV5-4, the J call TRBJ2-3; 9 nucleotides line up with TRBD2. CDR1 SGHNT and CDR2 YYREEE come from the germline V gene (reference sequence). CDR3 size: 14 residues. V was pared by 2 bases and J by 5 bases, with 3 bases of the junction left unmatched. CDR3 in DNA: TGTGCCAGCAGCTTAGCGGGGGGAATAGATACGCAGTATTTT. Amino acid sequence: CASSLAGGIDTQYF.

V gene TRBV4-2 combines with J gene TRBJ1-2; D unclear. This CDR3 comprises 14 residues. V lost 3 bases to trimming and J lost 4 bases, with 12 bases between them. Germline CDR1 and CDR2: LGHNA and YNFKEQ. CDR3 sequence: CASSHVIGSYGYTF. For the CDR3, the DNA is TGTGCCAGCAGCCACGTAATAGGAAGCTATGGCTACACCTTC.

V is TRBV7-2 and J is TRBJ2-7, with D unresolved. Trimming stripped 5 bases from V and 0 bases from J, with 2 bases between. The CDR3 runs 11 residues. CDR1 and CDR2 from the germline V gene are SGHTA and FQGNSA. The CDR3 loop reads CASSLSYEQYF. In nucleotides, the CDR3 is TGTGCCAGCAGCCTCTCCTACGAGCAGTACTTC.

The rearrangement uses TRBV3-1 (or the pseudogene TRBV3-2) and TRBJ2-3; perhaps TRBD2 as D (6 bases). CDR1 and CDR2 (germline): LGHDT, YNNKEL (reference sequence). This CDR3 is 16 amino acids long. Trimming left V 0 bases short and J 2 bases short, with 12 bases between. CDR3 loop: CASSQERRGITDTQYF. The CDR3, as DNA: TGTGCCAGCAGCCAAGAAAGGAGGGGAATCACAGATACGCAGTATTTT.

This chain connects TRBV19 to TRBJ2-2; D unclear. The germline V gene has CDR1 LNHDA and CDR2 SQIVND (reference sequence). Trimming took 3 bases from V and 0 from J, leaving 14 bases between them. The CDR3 covers 17 residues. The CDR3 coding sequence is TGTGCCAGTAGTATTAGGGCCGGCTTCGCGAACACCGGGGAGCTGTTTTTT. This encodes CASSIRAGFANTGELFF.

The chain is built from TRBV5-1 and TRBJ1-4, with 9 bases aligning to TRBD1. This CDR3 has 13 residues. Per the germline V gene, CDR1 is SGHRS and CDR2 is YFSETQ. V shed 4 bases and J 13 bases; nucleotides not matched to a gene: 8. In DNA, the CDR3 is TGCGCCAGCAGCCTGGGACAGGGAAGCGGACTGTTTTTT. Its protein product is CASSLGQGSGLFF.

Only one count was recorded for this clone. V is TRBV7-9 and J is TRBJ1-2; D unclear. The V end was cut by 3 bases, the J end by 3 bases, with 5 bases between. This CDR3 is 12 amino acids long. In germline, CDR1 is SEHNR, CDR2 FQNEAQ (reference sequence). The CDR3 bases are TGTGCCAGCAGCTTTATGGACTATGGCTACACCTTC. Its translation: CASSFMDYGYTF.

The chain uses TRBV10-1 and TRBJ2-5; 7 bases align to TRBD1. CDR1 is WNHNN, CDR2 SYGVQD, per germline (reference sequence). V lost 8 bases to trimming and J lost 3 bases; unmatched junction nucleotides: 9. This CDR3 spans 14 amino acids. CDR3 nucleotides: TGCGCCAGCCGAGACCACAGGGGCAAAGAGACCCAGTACTTC. Residues: CASRDHRGKETQYF.

The chain carries TRBV5-1 and TRBJ1-2, with 8 bases matching TRBD1. Germline-derived CDR1 and CDR2 are SGHRS and YFSETQ. This CDR3 comprises 14 residues. V dropped 3 bases and J dropped 4; count of bases not matched to a gene: 5. CDR3 coding DNA: TGCGCCAGCAGCTCGGACAGGGAAAGCTATGGCTACACCTTC. This gives the protein CASSSDRESYGYTF.

This sequence joins TRBV5-4 and TRBJ1-2; TRBD1 might be the D (6 bases). The V end lost 4 bases, the J end lost 8 bases, and 18 bases lay between the germline ends. Germline CDR1 SGHNT, CDR2 YYREEE (reference sequence). The CDR3 consists of 14 residues. The CDR3 coding sequence is TGTGCCAGCAGCCCCATTAGGGGGGCGGAGGGCTACACCTTC. The encoded protein is CASSPIRGAEGYTF.